A single sample gave rise to the 29 T cell receptor beta chains below, sequenced in a study of blood T cell repertoires in COVID-19. The table came from immunoSEQ multiplex PCR; TCRdb's copy has only in-frame clones and leaves some out. The sample lists tens of thousands of clones, about 93% occurring once. The specimen sequenced was peripheral blood. These receptors were obtained from a human donor in a cohort sampled during active COVID-19.

The chain is built from TRBV9 and TRBJ2-2; D is possibly TRBD1 (6 bases). Trimming stripped 3 bases from V and 0 bases from J, with 9 bases between. This CDR3 is 15 amino acids long. CDR1 SGDLS and CDR2 YYNGEE come from the germline V gene. CDR3 DNA: TGTGCCAGCAGCGAACAGGGTACGAACACCGGGGAGCTGTTTTTT. It translates to CASSEQGTNTGELFF.

The chain combines TRBV5-1 with TRBJ1-6; tentative D call: TRBD1 (6 bases). The length of the CDR3 is 14 residues. In germline, CDR1 is SGHRS, CDR2 YFSETQ. V was shortened by 3 bases and J by 8 bases, with 12 bases between the two germline ends. This CDR3 is CASSSGQSYSPLHF. The CDR3 coding sequence is TGCGCCAGCAGCTCCGGACAGTCCTATTCACCCCTCCACTTT.

The chain recombines TRBV5-1 with TRBJ2-3, with TRBD2 matching 8 bases. Germline V lookup: CDR1 SGHRS, CDR2 YFSETQ. CDR3 length: 16 amino acids. With 6 bases clipped from V and 0 bases from J, the junction kept 9 bases outside the gene matches. In nucleotides, the CDR3 is TGCGCCAGCACCGGCGGGGCGGGGGGTAGCACAGATACGCAGTATTTT. This gives the protein CASTGGAGGSTDTQYF. Full variable domain (missing parts from reference TRBV5-1 and TRBJ2-3): KAGVTQTPRYLIKTRGQQVTLSCSPISGHRSVSWYQQTPGQGLQFLFEYFSETQRNKGNFPGRFSGRQFSNSRSEMNVSTLELGDSALYLCASTGGAGGSTDTQYFGPGTRLTVL.

This chain uses TRBV10-3 with TRBJ1-3; 9 positions agree with TRBD1. V trimming: 6 bases; J trimming: 0 bases; junction bases outside the gene matches: 3. This CDR3 spans 15 amino acids. CDR1 is ENHRY, CDR2 SYGVKD, per germline. CDR3 sequence: CAIRDRGPSGNTIYF. Written as DNA, the CDR3 is TGTGCCATCAGGGACAGGGGCCCCTCTGGAAACACCATATATTTT.

This clone was found once. Other DNA sequences within the sample encode an identical CDR3. DNA for the CDR3: TGCGCCAGCAGTCCCGGACTAGCGGGGGGGCCCTCGACAGATACGCAGTATTTT. Its protein is CASSPGLAGGPSTDTQYF. This chain joins TRBV5-1 and TRBJ2-3, with 15 bases that match TRBD2. The CDR3 loop spans 18 amino acids. Germline V gene data show CDR1 as SGHRS and CDR2 as YFSETQ. J was trimmed by 3 bases and V by 5 bases; bases with no gene match: 10.

The chain combines TRBV11-2 with TRBJ2-7; 8 nucleotides agree with TRBD1. The V and J ends lost 4 bases and 6 bases, in that order; junction bases with no gene match: 5. CDR1 and CDR2 from the germline V gene are SGHAT and FQNNGV. The CDR3 consists of 13 residues. CDR3: CASSSDRVGEQYF. The CDR3 nucleotides are TGTGCCAGCAGCTCGGACAGGGTAGGCGAGCAGTACTTC.

The chain recombines TRBV7-2 with TRBJ2-4; D perhaps matches TRBD1 (7 bases). The CDR3 consists of 14 residues. V lost 1 base to trimming and J lost 11 bases, with 15 bases between them. The germline V gene has CDR1 SGHTA and CDR2 FQGNSA. This chain's CDR3 is CASSLGDRVAVQYF. Here the CDR3 DNA reads TGTGCCAGCAGCTTAGGTGACAGGGTAGCGGTTCAGTACTTC.

This chain connects TRBV13 to TRBJ1-6; tentative D call: TRBD1 (5 bases). The V gene lost 6 bases and the J gene lost 3 bases, with 18 bases spanning the gap. Germline V gives CDR1 PRHDT, CDR2 FYEKMQ (reference sequence). The length of the CDR3 is 17 residues. The CDR3 sequence: CASSPAGQGIYNSPLHF. The CDR3 nucleotides read TGTGCCAGCAGTCCGGCAGGTCAGGGTATCTATAATTCACCCCTCCACTTT.

The J gene is TRBJ2-1, the V gene TRBV7-8, with a tentative D call TRBD1 (5 bases). With 5 bases removed from V and 8 bases from J, the gap between germline ends came to 19 bases. CDR1 and CDR2 from the germline V gene are SGHVS and FQNEAQ. The CDR3 has 15 residues. The DNA of the CDR3 is TGTGCCAGCAGCACTCGACAAGGGGTTCGCGATGAGCAGTTCTTC. This encodes CASSTRQGVRDEQFF. Full variable domain (rest looked up from reference TRBV7-8 and TRBJ2-1): GAGVSQSPRYKVAKRGQDVALRCDPISGHVSLFWYQQALGQGPEFLTYFQNEAQLDKSGLPSDRFFAERPEGSVSTLKIQRTQQEDSAVYLCASSTRQGVRDEQFFGPGTRLTVL.

The V gene is TRBV7-2, the J gene TRBJ2-5; D perhaps matches TRBD2 (6 bases). Trimming pared 2 bases from V and 4 bases from J, leaving 11 bases between. The length of the CDR3 is 14 residues. Germline CDR1 SGHTA, CDR2 FQGNSA. This CDR3 reads CASSLRRGTETQYF. CDR3 nucleotides: TGTGCCAGCAGCTTACGACGGGGGACAGAGACCCAGTACTTC. The full variable domain, in which reference TRBV7-2 and TRBJ2-5 provide the parts outside the CDR3, is GAGVSQSPSNKVTEKGKDVELRCDPISGHTALYWYRQSLGQGLEFLIYFQGNSAPDKSGLPSDRFSAERTGGSVSTLTIQRTQQEDSAVYLCASSLRRGTETQYFGPGTRLLVL.

The chain is built from TRBV11-2 and TRBJ1-1, with D possibly being TRBD1 (5 bases). V was trimmed by 3 bases and J by 4 bases, leaving 12 bases between them. This CDR3 has 14 amino acids. Germline V lookup: CDR1 SGHAT, CDR2 FQNNGV. CDR3 amino acids: CASSFGGAATEAFF. CDR3 nucleotide sequence: TGTGCCAGCAGCTTTGGAGGGGCCGCCACTGAAGCTTTCTTT.

This clone was observed once. The chain has TRBV9 and TRBJ1-4; D uncertain. Trimming left V 0 bases short and J 3 bases short, with 12 bases between. This CDR3 has 16 residues. Germline V gene lookup returns CDR1 SGDLS and CDR2 YYNGEE. For the CDR3, the DNA is TGTGCCAGCAGCGTAGAGGGAGGAGCCCCTAATGAAAAACTGTTTTTT. Amino acids: CASSVEGGAPNEKLFF.

The CDR3 DNA follows: TGTGCCAGCAGTTCCCAGAGGTATGGCTACACCTTC. This codes for CASSSQRYGYTF. The chain links TRBV6-5 to TRBJ1-2, with D unresolved. The CDR3 spans 12 residues. Trimming stripped 4 bases from V and 5 bases from J, with 8 bases between. Germline CDR1 and CDR2: MNHEY and SVGAGI.

The V call is TRBV7-2, the J call TRBJ2-1, with D perhaps matching TRBD1 (6 bases). The CDR3 covers 16 residues. The ends were cut back, 5 bases at V and 0 bases at J, with 14 bases in the middle. Germline loops: CDR1 SGHTA, CDR2 FQGNSA. In DNA form, the CDR3 reads TGTGCCAGCAGCCCCCTCACAGGGAGCTCCTACAATGAGCAGTTCTTC. Translation gives CASSPLTGSSYNEQFF.

The rearrangement links TRBV28 to TRBJ1-5; TRBD1 matches at 7 bases. The CDR3 loop spans 18 amino acids. V trimming: 1 base; J trimming: 7 bases; junction bases outside the gene matches: 16. Germline V gene sequence: CDR1 MDHEN, CDR2 SYDVKM. CDR3 nucleotide sequence: TGTGCCAGCAGTTTATCGGGGGGGACAGCCAGGGGACTACAGCCCCAGCATTTT. Translation: CASSLSGGTARGLQPQHF.

V gene TRBV27 combines with J gene TRBJ2-5, with 9 bases lining up with TRBD2. CDR1 is MNHEY and CDR2 is SMNVEV in the germline V gene (reference sequence). The junction had 7 bases not matched to a gene; V was cut back by 6 bases and J by 5 bases. CDR3 length: 14 amino acids. CDR3 residues: CASSELAGSETQYF. The CDR3 coding sequence is TGTGCCAGCAGCGAACTAGCGGGTTCTGAGACCCAGTACTTC.

The chain couples TRBV28 to TRBJ2-3; D remains ambiguous. The germline V and J ends were trimmed by 5 bases and 3 bases, with 15 bases remaining between them. The CDR3 spans 15 residues. Looked up from germline, CDR1 is MDHEN and CDR2 is SYDVKM. The CDR3: CASSQPGGSTDTQYF. Written as DNA, the CDR3 is TGTGCCAGCAGTCAACCGGGTGGCTCAACAGATACGCAGTATTTT.

The V gene is TRBV7-8, the J gene TRBJ1-5, with 9 positions matching TRBD1. J lost 5 bases, V lost 5 bases, and 7 bases had no gene match. CDR3 length: 15 residues. CDR1 SGHVS and CDR2 FQNEAQ come from the germline V gene. The CDR3 DNA follows: TGTGCCAGCAGCATGAGACAGGGGGGGGATCAGCCCCAGCATTTT. This encodes CASSMRQGGDQPQHF.

This chain links TRBV30 with TRBJ1-1; D unclear. CDR1 is GTSNPN, CDR2 SVGIG, per germline (reference sequence). Trimming removed 0 bases from V and 2 bases from J, with 7 bases in between. The CDR3 is 13 amino acids. The DNA of the CDR3 is TGTGCCTGGAGTGTACGAGCCAACACTGAAGCTTTCTTT. Protein product: CAWSVRANTEAFF.

The chain joins TRBV5-1 to TRBJ2-3; 10 bases are a match to TRBD1. From germline, CDR1 is SGHRS and CDR2 YFSETQ. This CDR3 spans 14 amino acids. J was trimmed by 6 bases and V by 3 bases; bases with no gene match: 4. The CDR3 nucleotides read TGCGCCAGCAGCTCGGGACAGGGGTGGGATACGCAGTATTTT. Translating it yields CASSSGQGWDTQYF.

V gene TRBV12-5 combines with J gene TRBJ2-3; 9 bases match TRBD2. The CDR3 runs 15 residues. J gave up 0 bases and V 5 bases, and 3 bases lay outside the gene matches. Germline assignment: CDR1 LGHNT and CDR2 FRNRAP. The CDR3 region has the DNA TGTGCTAGTGGTCAGAGCGGGGGGAGCACAGATACGCAGTATTTT. Protein: CASGQSGGSTDTQYF.

The chain couples TRBV19 to TRBJ1-5; D is undetermined. Germline CDR1 and CDR2: LNHDA and SQIVND (reference sequence). Trimming cost V 4 bases and J 10 bases, with 20 bases left between them. CDR3 length equals 15 residues. The CDR3 loop reads CASSSLALKVGPQHF. CDR3 nucleotide sequence: TGTGCCAGTAGTAGCCTGGCCTTGAAGGTGGGCCCCCAGCATTTT.

The table lists this clone with a count of one. The chain recombines TRBV10-3 with TRBJ2-1; 10 bases line up with TRBD2. The J segment lost 1 base and the V segment lost 7 bases, leaving 7 bases of the junction unmatched. Per germline, CDR1 ENHRY and CDR2 SYGVKD. The CDR3 is 16 residues long. CDR3 protein: CAINPAGGPSYNEQFF. The CDR3 nucleotides are TGTGCCATCAACCCAGCGGGGGGGCCTTCCTACAATGAGCAGTTCTTC.

V usage is TRBV7-8 and J usage is TRBJ1-1; 8 positions agree with TRBD1. V lost 0 bases, J lost 4 bases, and 4 bases stayed unmatched. The CDR3 runs to 15 residues. The V gene's germline CDR1 is SGHVS and CDR2 FQNEAQ. The chain's CDR3 is CASSLALTGVTEAFF. The CDR3 DNA is TGTGCCAGCAGCTTAGCGTTGACAGGGGTCACTGAAGCTTTCTTT.

This chain links TRBV5-8 with TRBJ2-7; TRBD1 matches at 8 bases. The CDR3 length is 15 residues. CDR1 is SGHTS and CDR2 is YDEGEE in the germline V gene. With V trimmed by 0 bases and J by 2 bases, 4 bases remained unmatched. CDR3 DNA: TGTGCCAGCAGCTTGGGACAGGGGCCCACCTACGAGCAGTACTTC. As protein: CASSLGQGPTYEQYF.

V is TRBV27 and J is TRBJ1-1; 8 bases agree with TRBD1. V was pared by 6 bases and J by 0 bases, with 3 bases of the junction left unmatched. The germline CDR1 and CDR2 sequences are MNHEY and SMNVEV (reference sequence). The CDR3 length is 14 residues. The CDR3 loop reads CASSWTGLNTEAFF. In DNA, the CDR3 is TGTGCCAGCAGCTGGACAGGGCTGAACACTGAAGCTTTCTTT.

This rearrangement joins TRBV12-5 to TRBJ1-1, with D perhaps matching TRBD1 (5 bases). Trimming took 1 base from V and 10 from J, leaving 19 bases between them. The CDR3 is made up of 15 amino acids. Germline V gene lookup returns CDR1 LGHNT and CDR2 FRNRAP. The CDR3 loop is CASGLATPGSVVAFF. The CDR3 DNA reads as TGTGCTAGTGGTTTGGCTACACCAGGGTCCGTGGTAGCTTTCTTT.

V usage is TRBV10-3 and J usage is TRBJ1-5, with D possibly matching TRBD1 (6 bases). Trimming pared 6 bases from V and 1 base from J, leaving 16 bases between. The CDR3 spans 16 residues. Germline-derived CDR1 and CDR2 are ENHRY and SYGVKD. This CDR3 is CAISREQGLSNQPQHF. The DNA of the CDR3 is TGTGCCATCAGCCGAGAACAGGGTTTGAGCAATCAGCCCCAGCATTTT.

The chain has TRBV9 and TRBJ1-1; possibly TRBD1 for D (6 bases). The CDR3 runs 13 residues. Germline CDR1 SGDLS, CDR2 YYNGEE. Trimming shortened V by 4 bases and J by 2 bases, and 9 bases separated the two germline ends. The CDR3 protein is CASSYGTNTEAFF. CDR3 nucleotides: TGTGCCAGCAGCTACGGGACAAACACTGAAGCTTTCTTT. The full variable domain, with the rest looked up from reference TRBV9 and TRBJ1-1, is DSGVTQTPKHLITATGQRVTLRCSPRSGDLSVYWYQQSLDQGLQFLIQYYNGEERAKGNILERFSAQQFPDLHSELNLSSLELGDSALYFCASSYGTNTEAFFGQGTRLTVV.